Sequencing of this TCR beta chain was carried out in a study of shared clonotypes between healthy human individuals. In the study overall: Plates per donor: three CD4 naive, three CD4 memory, two CD8 naive, one CD8 memory. General observations from the study: Sharing of clonotypes among donors was expected to vary with sequencing depth.

Selected positively for CCR7 and CD45RO-negative, naive CD8 cells excluded terminally differentiated effector memory CD45RA+ cells. Within Nashville, Tennessee resided all donors, each a Caucasian adult. Concerning this clone itself: Its target is not known.

V lost 5 bases and J lost 0; bases outside the gene matches: 7. The CDR3 sequence is 15 residues long. Germline V gene lookup returns CDR1 MDHEN and CDR2 SYDVKM. Sequenced by immunoSEQ multiplex PCR; TCRdb stores in-frame clones only, minus some. Of about 2,200,000 clones listed, around 93% were seen once; the top ten hold 1.7%. The sequencing sample was made of naive CD8+ T cells from PBMCs. This TCR came from a man aged 18-30 years in good health. Some clones in this sample may be carry-over from other donors' samples. The gene calls are TRBV28 and TRBJ2-7; 7 bases are shared with TRBD2. For the CDR3, the DNA is TGTGCCAGCAGTCCCCGGGGGGTACCCTCCTACGAGCAGTACTTC. Translated, it gives CASSPRGVPSYEQYF.